The following is a T cell receptor beta chain sequence with its context. No antigen is known for it. This entry comes from a study of shared clonotypes between healthy human individuals. Across the study: Participating donors consisted of two women and a few men aged 18 to 49. Findings of the study overall: The study's rarefaction showed incomplete sorted-subset sequencing despite large depth. Blood was the sole source, and tissue repertoires probably differ.

The germline CDR1 and CDR2 sequences are SQVTM and ANQGSEA. The V gene lost 2 bases and the J gene lost 13 bases, with 14 bases spanning the gap. The CDR3 runs to 11 residues. Clones were sequenced by immunoSEQ multiplex PCR, and TCRdb holds only the in-frame ones, with some missing. The data hold about 2.3 million clones, with around 92% observed a single time. Sequenced sample: naive CD4+ T cells from PBMCs. Subset here: CD45RA+ positively selected. This sequence joins TRBV29-1 and TRBJ2-5; maybe TRBD1 (5 bases). This clonotype was obtained from a man younger than 35 in good health. Some clones in this sample may be carry-over from other donors' samples. This CDR3 is CSVESKGAPYF. The CDR3 nucleotides are TGCAGCGTTGAATCTAAAGGGGCACCGTACTTC.